The entry below describes one TCR beta chain. This entry comes from a study of shared clonotypes between healthy human individuals. The overall study: There were three CD4 naive, three CD4 memory, two CD8 naive and one CD8 memory plates per donor.

This CDR3 is 15 amino acids long. Germline CDR1 is SGHRS and CDR2 is YFSETQ. Losses at the gene ends were 0 bases for V and 0 bases for J; bases not matched to a gene: 2. Clones were read by immunoSEQ multiplex PCR, and TCRdb kept only the in-frame ones, dropping some. Of millions of clones in the sample, 95% were seen once. The genes are TRBV5-1 and TRBJ2-5; TRBD2 agrees at 7 bases. Sample: naive CD4+ T cells sorted from blood. Documented subset: CD45RA+ positively selected. The receptor was derived from a man younger than 35 in good health. CDR3 amino acids: CASSLVREYQETQYF. The CDR3, as DNA: TGCGCCAGCAGCTTGGTGCGGGAGTACCAAGAGACCCAGTACTTC. The entire variable domain, with the rest obtained from reference TRBV5-1 and TRBJ2-5, is as follows: KAGVTQTPRYLIKTRGQQVTLSCSPISGHRSVSWYQQTPGQGLQFLFEYFSETQRNKGNFPGRFSGRQFSNSRSEMNVSTLELGDSALYLCASSLVREYQETQYFGPGTRLLVL.